This T cell receptor (beta chain) was recorded in a study of CD8+ T cells in alopecia areata. Following RNA extraction, reverse transcription yielded cDNA that acted as the sequencing template. This table comes from immunoSEQ multiplex PCR, and its TCRdb copy is limited to in-frame clones, with some not included. Of about 64,000 clones listed, about 44% were seen once; the top ten hold roughly 47%. V was clipped by 4 bases and J by 1 base, with 6 bases between them. This CDR3 comprises 12 residues. The germline gives CDR1 SGHRS, CDR2 YFSETQ. This rearrangement joins TRBV5-1 to TRBJ2-7; D is ambiguous. The TCR was taken from a human donor with alopecia areata. Sequencing was done on a sample of NKG2D-low CD8+ T cells sorted from blood. The CDR3: CASSRNSYEQYF. The CDR3 DNA reads TGCGCCAGCAGCCGGAATTCCTACGAGCAGTACTTC.